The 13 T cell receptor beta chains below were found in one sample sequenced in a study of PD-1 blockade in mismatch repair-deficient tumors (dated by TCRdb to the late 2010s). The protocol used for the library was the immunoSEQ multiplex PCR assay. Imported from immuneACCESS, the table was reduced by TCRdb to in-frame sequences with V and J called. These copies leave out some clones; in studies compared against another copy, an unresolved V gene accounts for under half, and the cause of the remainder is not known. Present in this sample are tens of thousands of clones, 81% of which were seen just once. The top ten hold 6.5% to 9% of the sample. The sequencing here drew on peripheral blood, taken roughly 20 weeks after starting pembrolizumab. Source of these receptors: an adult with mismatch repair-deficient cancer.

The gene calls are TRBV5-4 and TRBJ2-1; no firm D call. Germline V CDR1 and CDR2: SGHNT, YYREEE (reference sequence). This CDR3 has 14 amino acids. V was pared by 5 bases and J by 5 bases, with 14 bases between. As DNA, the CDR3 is TGTGCCAGCAGACCGGGCGCTCTGAACAATGAGCAGTTCTTC. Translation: CASRPGALNNEQFF.

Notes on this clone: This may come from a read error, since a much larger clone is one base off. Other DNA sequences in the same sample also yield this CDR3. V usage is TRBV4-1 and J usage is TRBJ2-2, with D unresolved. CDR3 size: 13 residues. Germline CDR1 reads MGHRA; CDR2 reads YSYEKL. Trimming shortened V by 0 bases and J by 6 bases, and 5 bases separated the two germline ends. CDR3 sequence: CASSQDLAGELFF. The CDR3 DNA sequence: TGCGCCAGCAGCCAAGATTTGGCCGGGGAGCTGTTTTTT.

CDR3 loop: CASSSGTEFNYGYTF. CDR3 nucleotide sequence: TGTGCCAGCAGCTCAGGGACAGAGTTTAACTATGGCTACACCTTC. This chain connects TRBV7-9 to TRBJ1-2; 7 nucleotides agree with TRBD1. CDR1 SEHNR and CDR2 FQNEAQ come from the germline V gene (reference sequence). V lost 4 bases to trimming and J lost 1 base; unmatched junction nucleotides: 6. This CDR3 spans 15 amino acids.

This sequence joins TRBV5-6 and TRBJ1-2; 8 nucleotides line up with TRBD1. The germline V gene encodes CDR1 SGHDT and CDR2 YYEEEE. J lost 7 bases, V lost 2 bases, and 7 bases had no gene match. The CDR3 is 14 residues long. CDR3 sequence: CASSFLQGVSGYTF. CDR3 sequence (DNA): TGTGCCAGCAGCTTTCTACAGGGGGTCAGTGGCTACACCTTC.

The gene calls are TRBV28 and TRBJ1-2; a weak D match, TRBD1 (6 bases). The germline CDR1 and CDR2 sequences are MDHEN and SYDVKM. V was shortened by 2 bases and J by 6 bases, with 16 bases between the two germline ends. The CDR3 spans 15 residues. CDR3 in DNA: TGTGCCAGCAGTTTAAGGGGGGTTGTTGGTCATGGCTACACCTTC. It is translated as CASSLRGVVGHGYTF.

Written as DNA, the CDR3 is TGTGCCAGCAGTGGCCAAACAGGGGGCGCTGGGGCCAACGTCCTGACTTTC. It encodes CASSGQTGGAGANVLTF. The gene calls are TRBV6-1 and TRBJ2-6; 9 bases agree with TRBD1. Germline V lookup: CDR1 MNHNS, CDR2 SASEGT. Trimming cost V 4 bases and J 2 bases; bases outside gene matches: 6. The CDR3 runs 17 residues.

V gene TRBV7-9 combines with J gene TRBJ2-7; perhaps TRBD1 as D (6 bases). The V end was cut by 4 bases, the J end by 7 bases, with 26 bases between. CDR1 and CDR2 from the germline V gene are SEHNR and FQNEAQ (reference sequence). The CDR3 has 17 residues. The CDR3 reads CASSYSPSGTIYVEQYF. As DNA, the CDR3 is TGTGCCAGCAGCTATTCCCCGTCGGGGACAATCTACGTTGAGCAGTACTTC.

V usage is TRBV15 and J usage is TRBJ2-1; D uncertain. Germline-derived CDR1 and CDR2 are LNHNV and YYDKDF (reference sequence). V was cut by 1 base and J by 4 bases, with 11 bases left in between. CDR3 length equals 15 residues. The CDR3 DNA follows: TGTGCCACCAGCAGAGCCTCAACACCTTACAATGAGCAGTTCTTC. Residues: CATSRASTPYNEQFF.

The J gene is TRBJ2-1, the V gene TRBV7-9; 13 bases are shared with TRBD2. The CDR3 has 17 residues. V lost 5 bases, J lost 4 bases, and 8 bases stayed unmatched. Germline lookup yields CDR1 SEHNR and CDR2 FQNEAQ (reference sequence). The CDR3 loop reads CASSPRLAGGRYNEQFF. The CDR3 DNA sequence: TGTGCCAGCAGCCCAAGACTAGCGGGAGGTCGTTACAATGAGCAGTTCTTC.

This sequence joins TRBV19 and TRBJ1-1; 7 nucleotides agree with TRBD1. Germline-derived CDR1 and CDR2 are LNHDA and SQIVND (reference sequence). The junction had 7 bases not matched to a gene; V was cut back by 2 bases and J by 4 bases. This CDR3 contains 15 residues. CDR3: CASSISLAGGTEAFF. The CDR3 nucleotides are TGTGCCAGTAGTATATCATTGGCAGGGGGCACTGAAGCTTTCTTT.

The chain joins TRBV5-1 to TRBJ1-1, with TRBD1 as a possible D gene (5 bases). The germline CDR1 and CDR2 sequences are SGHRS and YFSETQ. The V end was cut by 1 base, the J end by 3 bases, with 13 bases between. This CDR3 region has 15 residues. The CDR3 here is CASSLQGGRDTEAFF. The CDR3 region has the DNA TGCGCCAGCAGCTTGCAGGGTGGGAGGGACACTGAAGCTTTCTTT.

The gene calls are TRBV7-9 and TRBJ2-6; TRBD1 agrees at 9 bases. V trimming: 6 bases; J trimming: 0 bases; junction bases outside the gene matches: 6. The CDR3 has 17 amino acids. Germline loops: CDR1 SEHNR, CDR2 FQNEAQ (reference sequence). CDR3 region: CASRGRDRVSGANVLTF. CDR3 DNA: TGTGCCAGCAGGGGCCGGGACAGGGTCTCTGGGGCCAACGTCCTGACTTTC.

This chain's CDR3 is CASSLGQGASGYTF. The DNA for the CDR3 is TGTGCCAGCAGTTTAGGACAGGGGGCGTCTGGCTACACCTTC. The V and J genes are TRBV27 and TRBJ1-2, with TRBD1 identical over 11 bases. V lost 2 bases, J lost 7 bases, and 3 bases stayed unmatched. CDR3 size: 14 residues. Germline assignment: CDR1 MNHEY and CDR2 SMNVEV (reference sequence).